The T cell receptor (beta chain) under discussion was sequenced for a study of OX40 agonist ivuxolimab in advanced cancers. Study in general: At 0.01 to 10 mg/kg, ivuxolimab was administered intravenously to patients every 2 weeks.

This clone was detected only once. Profiled with immunoSEQ multiplex PCR; TCRdb holds only in-frame clones, not every one. The sample has about 98,000 clones; 85% to 95% are singletons. Germline loops: CDR1 SGDLS, CDR2 YYNGEE. The CDR3 consists of 15 residues. V was shortened by 0 bases and J by 5 bases, with 14 bases between the two germline ends. The sequenced sample was CD4+ or CD8+ T cells sorted from blood, obtained in a trial of the OX40 agonist ivuxolimab. This clonotype originated in an adult with an advanced solid tumor such as melanoma, head and neck, liver or kidney cancer. This chain links TRBV9 with TRBJ2-5, with D maybe TRBD1 (5 bases). CDR3 sequence (DNA): TGTGCCAGCAGCGTAGGAGTTTCAGGGTATGAGACCCAGTACTTC. Translation: CASSVGVSGYETQYF.